This T cell receptor beta chain was sequenced during a study of T cell responses to AZD1222 COVID-19 vaccine. Measured with immunoSEQ multiplex PCR; TCRdb has only the in-frame clones, and not every one. The profile shows 200,000 or so clones, almost 95% of them singletons. Germline values: CDR1 SGHNT, CDR2 YENEEA. The V end was cut by 0 bases, the J end by 0 bases, with 15 bases between. There are 17 residues in the CDR3. With respect to this clone: Its antigen is currently unknown.

Findings of the study overall: Unmutated variant regions are reportedly targeted by nearly half of spike-specific TCRs.

The TCR originated in an adult in good health. The chain uses TRBV11-3 and TRBJ2-7; a possible D gene is TRBD1 (6 bases). The sample here was peripheral blood, taken on day 0 of AZD1222 vaccination. DNA for the CDR3: TGTGCCAGCAGCTTAGATCGCGGACAAGGGGGCTCCTACGAGCAGTACTTC. Protein sequence: CASSLDRGQGGSYEQYF.